These T cell receptor beta chains were read from a single sample in a study of blood T cell repertoires in COVID-19. Profiling relied on immunoSEQ multiplex PCR, and the TCRdb table lists in-frame clones only, not all of them. Of about 86,000 clones listed, approximately 83% are singletons. Sequenced material: peripheral blood. These receptors all stem from a woman older than 75 with active or convalescent COVID-19. CDR3s include the opening cysteine and the closing phenylalanine or tryptophan. The D gene is left open where the match is weak. The size entry is marked missing in some rows and otherwise reads once, few, many or a size class.

V	size	J	D	DNA	CDR3
TRBV28	.	TRBJ1-4	.	TGTGCCAGCACCTCATGGGGGGGACCGATTAATGAAAAACTGTTTTTT	CASTSWGGPINEKLFF
TRBV21-1	.	TRBJ2-7	.	TGTGCCAGCAGCAGCAACAGGACAGGGTACGAGCAGTACTTC	CASSSNRTGYEQYF
TRBV4-1	.	TRBJ2-5	TRBD1	TGCGCCAGCAGCCAAGGGGCCGGACAGGGGGAGACCCAGTACTTC	CASSQGAGQGETQYF
TRBV5-5	.	TRBJ2-1	.	TGTGCCAGCAGCTTGAGTAGCGTCTACAATGAGCAGTTCTTC	CASSLSSVYNEQFF
TRBV20-1	.	TRBJ2-7	.	TGCAGTGCCCTACGGGGCGAGCAGTACTTC	CSALRGEQYF
TRBV5-1	.	TRBJ2-1	.	TGCGCCAGCAGTCTCTACAATGAGCAGTTCTTC	CASSLYNEQFF
TRBV28	.	TRBJ1-4	.	TGTGCCAGCAGTCCCTCGAGGAGGGTACTGTTTTTT	CASSPSRRVLFF
TRBV9	once	TRBJ2-1	.	TGTGCCAGCAGCGTAGCTAGCTCCAACAATGAGCAGTTCTTC	CASSVASSNNEQFF
TRBV28	.	TRBJ1-2	TRBD1	TGTGCCAGCAGTTTCCCCGAAGGGGGCCGGACCTATGGCTACACCTTC	CASSFPEGGRTYGYTF
TRBV20-1	.	TRBJ2-7	TRBD1	TGCAGTGGGCAGGGGGCTGCCGAGCAGTACTTC	CSGQGAAEQYF
TRBV19	.	TRBJ1-5	.	TGTGCCAGTAGTACCCAGAACAGGGATGGAAGCAATCAGCCCCAGCATTTT	CASSTQNRDGSNQPQHF
TRBV19	.	TRBJ2-7	.	TGTGCCAGTAGTAAGACAGCAACCTACGAGCAGTACTTC	CASSKTATYEQYF
TRBV2	.	TRBJ1-6	TRBD1	TGTGCCAGCAGATTGGACAGGGTTAATTCACCCCTCCACTTT	CASRLDRVNSPLHF
TRBV10-3	.	TRBJ1-1	TRBD1	TGTGCCATCAGCGACCAGGACAGGGGGCAAACTGAAGCTTTCTTT	CAISDQDRGQTEAFF
TRBV6-2/TRBV6-3	.	TRBJ1-5	.	TGTGCCAGCAGTTACCCCGGACAAATAAGTAGCAATCAGCCCCAGCATTTT	CASSYPGQISSNQPQHF
TRBV11-1	.	TRBJ1-2	.	TGTGCCAGCAGCTTAGCCGGGGGGACACGAGGCTACACCTTC	CASSLAGGTRGYTF
TRBV3-1/TRBV3-2	.	TRBJ1-1	.	TGTGCCAGCAGCCACGGAGGATTGAACACTGAAGCTTTCTTT	CASSHGGLNTEAFF
TRBV11-3	.	TRBJ2-1	TRBD1	TGTGCCAGCAGCCTCGGACAGGGACCCCACAATGAGCAGTTCTTC	CASSLGQGPHNEQFF
TRBV19	.	TRBJ2-3	TRBD2	TGTGCCAGTAGTAACGGGGGGGGCACAGATACGCAGTATTTT	CASSNGGGTDTQYF
TRBV18	.	TRBJ2-1	TRBD1	TGTGCCAGCTCACACGACAGGGGCCACAATGAGCAGTTCTTC	CASSHDRGHNEQFF
TRBV28	.	TRBJ2-3	.	TGTGCCAGCAGCACCCTAGGGGGGGACTACACAGATACGCAGTATTTT	CASSTLGGDYTDTQYF
TRBV10-3	.	TRBJ2-7	.	TGTGCCATCGGGCCGTCGGCAGGAGGGCGCGAGCAGTACTTC	CAIGPSAGGREQYF
TRBV24-1	.	TRBJ2-7	.	TGTGCCACCAGTGATTTGGGACTCCGCAGCTCCTACGAGCAGTACTTC	CATSDLGLRSSYEQYF
TRBV9	.	TRBJ1-4	.	TGTGCCAGCAGCGTAGGGCAGGGATTTAATGAAAAACTGTTTTTT	CASSVGQGFNEKLFF
TRBV3-1/TRBV3-2	.	TRBJ2-1	TRBD1	TGTGCCAGCAGCCAAGATCCAGGGGGTCAATACAATGAGCAGTTCTTC	CASSQDPGGQYNEQFF
TRBV6-5	.	TRBJ1-3	.	TGTGCCAGCAGCCTAGACAGGAGCTCTGGAAACACCATATATTTT	CASSLDRSSGNTIYF
TRBV2	.	TRBJ2-3	.	TGTGCCAGCAGACTAAGCTGGGGGGGCCCAGATACGCAGTATTTT	CASRLSWGGPDTQYF
TRBV18	.	TRBJ2-5	TRBD1	TGTGCCAGCTCACTCCGGGACAGAGAGACCCAGTACTTC	CASSLRDRETQYF
TRBV2	.	TRBJ1-1	TRBD1	TGTGCCAGCAGTGAATTGGGACAGGGGTCGACTGAAGCTTTCTTT	CASSELGQGSTEAFF
TRBV9	.	TRBJ1-2	TRBD1	TGTGCCAGCAGCGTAGGGGTTGGGACAGAGTATGGCTACACCTTC	CASSVGVGTEYGYTF
TRBV5-1	.	TRBJ2-1	TRBD1	TGCGCCAGCAGGGCCGGGACAGGACCATACAATGAGCAGTTCTTC	CASRAGTGPYNEQFF
TRBV10-3	.	TRBJ1-2	TRBD1	TGTGCCATCAGTGATCCGTGGGACAGGATCTTCTATGGCTACACCTTC	CAISDPWDRIFYGYTF